This T cell receptor (beta chain) derives from a study of CD8+CD57+ T cells in acquired aplastic anemia. Study-level background: Sorted CD4+ plus CD8+ cells gave DNA averaging roughly 3 ug.

Patients who underwent sequencing had shown CD8+CD57+ cell expansion by flow cytometry. The template for TCR beta VDJ and CDR3 sequence profiling was genomic DNA. TCRdb reanalysed the reads using MiXCR and keeps one entry per CDR3 protein. The sample lists fewer than 300,000 distinct CDR3 sequences; approximately 80% were seen once. This clonotype was recorded only once. Germline V gene data show CDR1 as SGHVS and CDR2 as FNYEAQ. This CDR3 has 15 amino acids. The V gene lost 4 bases and the J gene lost 14 bases, with 26 bases spanning the gap. The chain carries TRBV7-6 and TRBJ1-1, with D possibly TRBD1 on 6 matching bases. What was sequenced was sorted CD4+, CD8+, or CD8+CD57+ T cells (not recorded which) from PBMCs. The sequence was obtained from a human donor with aplastic anemia. The CDR3 reads CASSSDRLLSPHPFF. Written as DNA, the CDR3 is TGTGCCAGCAGCTCGGACAGATTACTTTCACCTCACCCCTTCTTT.